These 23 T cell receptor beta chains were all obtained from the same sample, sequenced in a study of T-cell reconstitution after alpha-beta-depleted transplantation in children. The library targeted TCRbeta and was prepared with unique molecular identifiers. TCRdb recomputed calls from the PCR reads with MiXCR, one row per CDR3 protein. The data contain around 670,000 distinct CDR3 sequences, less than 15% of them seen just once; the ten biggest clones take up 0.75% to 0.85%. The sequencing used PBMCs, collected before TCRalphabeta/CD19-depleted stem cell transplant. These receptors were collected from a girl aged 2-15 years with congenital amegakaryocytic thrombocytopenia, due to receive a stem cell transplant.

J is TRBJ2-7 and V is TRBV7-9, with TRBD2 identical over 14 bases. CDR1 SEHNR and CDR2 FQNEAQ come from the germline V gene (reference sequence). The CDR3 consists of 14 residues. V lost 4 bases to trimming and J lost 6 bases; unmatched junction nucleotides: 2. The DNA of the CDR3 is TGTGCCAGCAGCTGGACTAGCGGGAGGCGCGAGCAGTACTTC. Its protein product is CASSWTSGRREQYF.

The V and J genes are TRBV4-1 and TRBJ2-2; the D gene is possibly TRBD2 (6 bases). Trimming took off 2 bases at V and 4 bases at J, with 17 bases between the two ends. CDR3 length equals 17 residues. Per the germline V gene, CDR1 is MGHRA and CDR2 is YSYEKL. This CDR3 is CASSQNPGRTGTGELFF. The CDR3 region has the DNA TGCGCCAGCAGCCAAAACCCCGGGAGAACGGGCACCGGGGAGCTGTTTTTT.

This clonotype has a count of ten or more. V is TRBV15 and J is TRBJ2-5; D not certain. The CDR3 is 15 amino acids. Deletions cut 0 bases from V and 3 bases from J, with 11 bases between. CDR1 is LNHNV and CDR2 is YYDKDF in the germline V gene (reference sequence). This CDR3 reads CATSRESVVKETQYF. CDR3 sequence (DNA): TGTGCCACCAGCAGAGAAAGCGTAGTCAAAGAGACCCAGTACTTC.

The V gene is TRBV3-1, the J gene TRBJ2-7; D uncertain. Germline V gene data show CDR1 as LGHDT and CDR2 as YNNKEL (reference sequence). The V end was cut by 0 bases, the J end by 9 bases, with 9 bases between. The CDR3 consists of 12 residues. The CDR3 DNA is TGTGCCAGCAGCCAAGAAAACCGAGCGCAGTACTTC. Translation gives CASSQENRAQYF.

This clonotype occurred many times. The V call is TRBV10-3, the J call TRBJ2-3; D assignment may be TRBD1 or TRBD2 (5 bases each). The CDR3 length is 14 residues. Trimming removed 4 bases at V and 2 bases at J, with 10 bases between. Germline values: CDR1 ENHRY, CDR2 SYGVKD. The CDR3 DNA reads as TGTGCCATCAGTGGGGGACGGAACACAGATACGCAGTATTTT. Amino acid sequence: CAISGGRNTDTQYF.

The DNA of the CDR3 is TGTGCCAGCAGCTTAGACGGGAGAGGGCCAGATACGCAGTATTTT. Residues: CASSLDGRGPDTQYF. This chain connects TRBV7-2 to TRBJ2-3; possible D gene TRBD2, 6 bases. V lost 1 base to trimming and J lost 4 bases, with 12 bases between them. Germline V gene data show CDR1 as SGHTA and CDR2 as FQGNSA. There are 15 residues in the CDR3.

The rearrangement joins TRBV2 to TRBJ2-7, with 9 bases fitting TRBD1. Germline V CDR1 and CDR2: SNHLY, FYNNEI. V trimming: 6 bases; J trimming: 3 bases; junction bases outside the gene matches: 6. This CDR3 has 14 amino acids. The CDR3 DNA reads TGTGCCAGCAGGTCGGGACAGGGCTACTACGAGCAGTACTTC. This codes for CASRSGQGYYEQYF.

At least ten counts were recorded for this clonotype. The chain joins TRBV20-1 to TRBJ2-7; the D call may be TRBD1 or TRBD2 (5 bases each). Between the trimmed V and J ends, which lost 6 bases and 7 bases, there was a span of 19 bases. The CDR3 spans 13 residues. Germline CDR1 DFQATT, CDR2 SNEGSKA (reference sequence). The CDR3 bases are TGCAGTGCCGGGGACCTTCTCCGCTTGGAGCAGTACTTC. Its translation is CSAGDLLRLEQYF.

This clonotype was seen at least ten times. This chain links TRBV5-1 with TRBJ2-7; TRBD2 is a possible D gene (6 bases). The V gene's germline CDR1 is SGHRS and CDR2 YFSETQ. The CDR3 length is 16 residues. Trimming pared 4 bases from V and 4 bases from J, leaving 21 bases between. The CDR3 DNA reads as TGCGCCAGCAGCCGTTTGTCCTTAGCGGCCTCATACGAGCAGTACTTC. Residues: CASSRLSLAASYEQYF. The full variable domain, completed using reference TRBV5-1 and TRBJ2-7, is KAGVTQTPRYLIKTRGQQVTLSCSPISGHRSVSWYQQTPGQGLQFLFEYFSETQRNKGNFPGRFSGRQFSNSRSEMNVSTLELGDSALYLCASSRLSLAASYEQYFGPGTRLTVT.

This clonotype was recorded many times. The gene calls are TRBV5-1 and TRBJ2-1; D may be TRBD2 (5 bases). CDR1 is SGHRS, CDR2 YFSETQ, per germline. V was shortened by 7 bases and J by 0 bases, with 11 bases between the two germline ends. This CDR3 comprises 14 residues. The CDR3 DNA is TGCGCCAGCGGGCGGGTTAGCTCCTACAATGAGCAGTTCTTC. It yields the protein CASGRVSSYNEQFF.

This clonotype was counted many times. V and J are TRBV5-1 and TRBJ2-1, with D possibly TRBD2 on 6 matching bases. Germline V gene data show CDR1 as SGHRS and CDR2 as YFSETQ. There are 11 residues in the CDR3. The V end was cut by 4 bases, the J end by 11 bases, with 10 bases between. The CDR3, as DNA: TGCGCCAGCAGCCTCGGACTAAAGCAGTTCTTC. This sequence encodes CASSLGLKQFF.

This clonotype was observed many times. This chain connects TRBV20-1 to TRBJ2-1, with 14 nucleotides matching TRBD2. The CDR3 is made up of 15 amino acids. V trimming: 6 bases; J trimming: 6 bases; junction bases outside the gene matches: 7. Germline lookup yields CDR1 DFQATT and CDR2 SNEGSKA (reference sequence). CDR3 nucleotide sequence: TGCAGTGCGGGGGGACTAGCGGGAGTCTCCAATGAGCAGTTCTTC. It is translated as CSAGGLAGVSNEQFF.

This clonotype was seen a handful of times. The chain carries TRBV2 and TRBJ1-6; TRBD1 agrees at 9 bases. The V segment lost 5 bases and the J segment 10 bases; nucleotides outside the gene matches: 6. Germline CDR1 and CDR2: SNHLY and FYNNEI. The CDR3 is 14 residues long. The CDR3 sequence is CASSLDGQGSPLHF. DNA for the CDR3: TGTGCCAGCAGTCTGGACGGACAGGGGTCACCCCTCCACTTT.

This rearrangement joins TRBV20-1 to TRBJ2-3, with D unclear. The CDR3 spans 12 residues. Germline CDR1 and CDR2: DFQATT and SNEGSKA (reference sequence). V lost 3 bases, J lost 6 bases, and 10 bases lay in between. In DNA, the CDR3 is TGCAGTGCTAGTAGGTCCGTGGATACGCAGTATTTT. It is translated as CSASRSVDTQYF.

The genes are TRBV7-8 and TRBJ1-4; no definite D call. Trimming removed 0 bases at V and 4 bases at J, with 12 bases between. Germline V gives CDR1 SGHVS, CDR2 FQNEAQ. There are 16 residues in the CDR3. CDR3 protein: CASSLAVGRGNEKLFF. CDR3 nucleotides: TGTGCCAGCAGCTTAGCAGTAGGGCGCGGTAATGAAAAACTGTTTTTT.

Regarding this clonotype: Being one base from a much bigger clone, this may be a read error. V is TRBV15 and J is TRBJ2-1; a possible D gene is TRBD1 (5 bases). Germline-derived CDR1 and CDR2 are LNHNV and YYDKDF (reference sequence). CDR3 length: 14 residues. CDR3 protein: CDTSMGSGYNEQFF. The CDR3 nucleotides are TGTGACACCAGCATGGGGTCAGGGTACAATGAGCAGTTCTTC. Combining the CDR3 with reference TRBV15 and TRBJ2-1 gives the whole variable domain DAMVIQNPRYQVTQFGKPVTLSCSQTLNHNVMYWYQQKSSQAPKLLFHYYDKDFNNEADTPDNFQSRRPNTSFCFLDIRSPGLGDTAMYLCDTSMGSGYNEQFFGPGTRLTVL.

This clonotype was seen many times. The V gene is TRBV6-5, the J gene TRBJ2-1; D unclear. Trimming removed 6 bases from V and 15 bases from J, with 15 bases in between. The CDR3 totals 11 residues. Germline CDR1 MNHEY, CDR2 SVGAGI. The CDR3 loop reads CASRNAAWLFF. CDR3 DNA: TGTGCCAGCAGAAACGCGGCGTGGTTGTTCTTC.

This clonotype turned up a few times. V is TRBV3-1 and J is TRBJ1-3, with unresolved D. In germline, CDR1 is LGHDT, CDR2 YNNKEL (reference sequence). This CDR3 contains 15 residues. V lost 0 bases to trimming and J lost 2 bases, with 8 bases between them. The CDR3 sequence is CASSQDSGPGNTIYF. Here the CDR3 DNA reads TGTGCCAGCAGCCAAGATTCCGGTCCTGGAAACACCATATATTTT.

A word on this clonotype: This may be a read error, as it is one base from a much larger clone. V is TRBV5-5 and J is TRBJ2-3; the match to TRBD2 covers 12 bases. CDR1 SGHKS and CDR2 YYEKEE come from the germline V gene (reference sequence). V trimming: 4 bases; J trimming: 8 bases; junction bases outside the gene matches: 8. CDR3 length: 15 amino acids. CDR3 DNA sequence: TGTGCCAGCAGCCCTATGACTAGCGGGGGAGGTACGCAGTATTTT. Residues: CASSPMTSGGGTQYF. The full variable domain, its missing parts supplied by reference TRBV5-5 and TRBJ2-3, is DAGVTQSPTHLIKTRGQQVTLRCSPISGHKSVSWYQQVLGQGPQFIFQYYEKEERGRGNFPDRFSARQFPNYSSELNVNALLLGDSALYLCASSPMTSGGGTQYFGPGTRLTVL.

DNA for the CDR3: TGCAGCGTTGAAGATCTGGGGCAGGGGGGTTTCACTGAAGCTTTCTTT. Residues: CSVEDLGQGGFTEAFF. This chain links TRBV29-1 with TRBJ1-1; TRBD1 matches 7 bases. Germline CDR1 SQVTM, CDR2 ANQGSEA. The CDR3 consists of 16 residues. Trimming at V came to 0 bases and at J to 4 bases, leaving 11 bases not matched to a gene.

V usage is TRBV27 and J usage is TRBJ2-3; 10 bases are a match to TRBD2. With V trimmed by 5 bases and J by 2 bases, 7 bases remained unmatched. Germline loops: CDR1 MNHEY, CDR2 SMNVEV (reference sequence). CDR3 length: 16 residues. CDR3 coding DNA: TGTGCCAGCAGTACCCGGACTAGCGGACCCACAGATACGCAGTATTTT. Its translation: CASSTRTSGPTDTQYF.

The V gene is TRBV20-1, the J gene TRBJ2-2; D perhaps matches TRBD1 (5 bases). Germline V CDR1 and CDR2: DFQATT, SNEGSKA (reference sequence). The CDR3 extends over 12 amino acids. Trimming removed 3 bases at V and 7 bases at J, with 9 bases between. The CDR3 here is CSARMDNGELFF. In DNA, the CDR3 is TGCAGTGCTAGGATGGACAACGGGGAGCTGTTTTTT.

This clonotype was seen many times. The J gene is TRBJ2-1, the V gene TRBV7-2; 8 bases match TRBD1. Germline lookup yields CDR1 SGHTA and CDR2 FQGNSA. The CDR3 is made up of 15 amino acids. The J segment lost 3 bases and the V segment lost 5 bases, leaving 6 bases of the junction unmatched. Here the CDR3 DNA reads TGTGCCAGCAGCCGGACAGGGTTTGGCTACAATGAGCAGTTCTTC. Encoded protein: CASSRTGFGYNEQFF.